The 26 T cell receptor beta chains reported below all come from one sample, sequenced in a study of blood T cells in healthy people across ages. Primers used in a second PCR of about 7 to 12 cycles were a sample-barcoded 5' primer and a J-beta primer mix. TCRdb reanalysed the 5' RACE reads using MiXCR and keeps one entry per CDR3 protein. This sample has around 1.7 million distinct CDR3 sequences; 28% occur once, and the top ten carry roughly 8.2%. Sequences were obtained from blood. Receptors originate from a woman aged 25 to 45 in good health.

This clonotype was observed a few times. V and J are TRBV28 and TRBJ1-2, with D perhaps TRBD1 (5 bases). Germline V gene data show CDR1 as MDHEN and CDR2 as SYDVKM. V gave up 7 bases and J gave up 2 bases, with 14 bases separating them. CDR3 size: 14 residues. The CDR3 spells CASKAGSTNYGYTF. CDR3 nucleotide sequence: TGTGCCAGCAAAGCAGGGTCTACAAACTATGGCTACACCTTC.

This clonotype is a singleton in its sample. V is TRBV7-6 and J is TRBJ2-3; D is perhaps TRBD1 or TRBD2 (5 bases each). This CDR3 spans 17 amino acids. V lost 2 bases and J 4 bases, leaving 19 bases between the germline ends. Per the germline V gene, CDR1 is SGHVS and CDR2 is FNYEAQ. CDR3 loop: CASSLPGANQPPDTQYF. The CDR3, as DNA: TGTGCCAGCAGCTTACCCGGGGCCAATCAACCACCAGATACGCAGTATTTT.

This clonotype has a handful of counts. This rearrangement joins TRBV20-1 to TRBJ1-2; the match to TRBD1 covers 10 bases. The V gene end was trimmed by 6 bases and the J gene end by 2 bases; junction bases not matched to a gene: 9. The CDR3 length is 15 residues. The V gene's germline CDR1 is DFQATT and CDR2 SNEGSKA (reference sequence). CDR3 region: CSATNRDRGNYGYTF. CDR3 in DNA: TGCAGTGCCACTAACCGGGACAGGGGAAACTATGGCTACACCTTC.

There are many counts of this clonotype. The genes are TRBV24-1 and TRBJ2-7; the match to TRBD1 covers 9 bases. The J segment lost 5 bases and the V segment lost 7 bases, leaving 5 bases of the junction unmatched. Germline-derived CDR1 and CDR2 are KGHDR and SFDVKD. The CDR3 covers 13 residues. CDR3 region: CATSDTGGDEQYF. As DNA, the CDR3 is TGTGCCACCAGCGACACAGGGGGCGACGAGCAGTACTTC.

The gene calls are TRBV20-1 and TRBJ2-5; 7 nucleotides line up with TRBD1. TRBJ2-7 matches the DNA end more closely, so the J call is doubtful. The CDR3 runs to 11 residues. Germline V gene sequence: CDR1 DFQATT, CDR2 SNEGSKA (reference sequence). CDR3 region: CSARRTGEQYF. The CDR3 DNA sequence: TGCAGTGCTAGGAGGACAGGCGAGCAGTACTTC.

V usage is TRBV5-1 and J usage is TRBJ2-5; weak D call: TRBD1 (6 bases). Germline-derived CDR1 and CDR2 are SGHRS and YFSETQ. This CDR3 region has 14 residues. The ends were cut back, 2 bases at V and 5 bases at J, with 13 bases in the middle. The CDR3 DNA reads as TGCGCCAGCAGCTTTAGGGGGACGTACGAGACCCAGTACTTC. Its protein is CASSFRGTYETQYF.

The chain recombines TRBV6-2 or TRBV6-3 with TRBJ1-1, with a possible D match to TRBD1 (5 bases). The germline CDR1 and CDR2 sequences are MNHEY and SVGEGT. The V gene lost 2 bases and the J gene lost 3 bases, with 16 bases spanning the gap. The CDR3 runs 16 residues. The CDR3 reads CASSYERYGAYTEAFF. For the CDR3, the DNA is TGTGCCAGCAGTTACGAAAGGTATGGGGCCTACACTGAAGCTTTCTTT.

The chain has TRBV7-2 and TRBJ1-3, with a tentative D call TRBD1 (6 bases). V gave up 4 bases and J gave up 4 bases, with 14 bases separating them. The germline V gene encodes CDR1 SGHTA and CDR2 FQGNSA. There are 15 residues in the CDR3. In nucleotides, the CDR3 is TGTGCCAGCAGCTCTTGGGCAGGGGTAGGAAACACCATATATTTT. Translating it yields CASSSWAGVGNTIYF. The full variable domain, completed using reference TRBV7-2 and TRBJ1-3, is GAGVSQSPSNKVTEKGKDVELRCDPISGHTALYWYRQSLGQGLEFLIYFQGNSAPDKSGLPSDRFSAERTGGSVSTLTIQRTQQEDSAVYLCASSSWAGVGNTIYFGEGSWLTVV.

The CDR3 DNA sequence: TGCAGGGCCCCGTGGACAGACGATGGCTACACCTTC. Translating gives CRAPWTDDGYTF. The chain carries TRBV20-1 and TRBJ1-2; tentatively, D is TRBD1 (6 bases). Germline V gives CDR1 DFQATT, CDR2 SNEGSKA (reference sequence). The CDR3 loop spans 12 amino acids.

On this clonotype: A read error is likely here: a far larger clone is one base away. The gene calls are TRBV7-8 and TRBJ2-7; no definite D call. TRBJ2-5 explains the end of the DNA better; the J call may be wrong. CDR1 and CDR2 (germline): SGHVS, FQNEAQ. CDR3 size: 13 residues. The CDR3 DNA reads as TGTGCCAGCAGCTTGTGCCCCGGGGAGACCCAGTACTTC. Its protein is CASSLCPGETQYF.

This clonotype was counted at least ten times. The chain recombines TRBV6-4 with TRBJ2-5, with TRBD2 matching over 8 bases. V shed 5 bases and J 4 bases; nucleotides not matched to a gene: 6. This CDR3 region has 14 residues. The germline V gene encodes CDR1 MRHNA and CDR2 SNTAGT. CDR3 DNA: TGTGCCAGCAGTCGGACTAGCCTGAGAGAGACCCAGTACTTC. This sequence encodes CASSRTSLRETQYF.

The rearrangement joins TRBV5-5 to TRBJ2-5; tentatively, D is TRBD2 (5 bases). CDR1 SGHKS and CDR2 YYEKEE come from the germline V gene (reference sequence). V gave up 5 bases and J gave up 4 bases, with 18 bases separating them. The length of the CDR3 is 15 residues. CDR3 nucleotide sequence: TGTGCCAGCAGTTTTTTGGGTAATGAGGGAGAGACCCAGTACTTC. It encodes CASSFLGNEGETQYF.

This clonotype was seen repeatedly, ten times or more. The chain is built from TRBV7-6 and TRBJ2-6; possibly TRBD1 for D (6 bases). With 4 bases removed from V and 1 base from J, the gap between germline ends came to 14 bases. CDR1 and CDR2 (germline): SGHVS, FNYEAQ. The CDR3 runs 17 residues. For the CDR3, the DNA is TGTGCCAGCAGCTCGACAGGCGGAAGATCTGGGGCCAACGTCCTGACTTTC. It encodes CASSSTGGRSGANVLTF.

CDR3 nucleotide sequence: TGTGCCAGCAGTTTAGGGATCCGGGGTCCAGCTTTCTTT. Its protein is CASSLGIRGPAFF. The V and J genes are TRBV27 and TRBJ1-1; D unresolved. From germline, CDR1 is MNHEY and CDR2 SMNVEV (reference sequence). V was shortened by 2 bases and J by 10 bases, with 14 bases between the two germline ends. There are 13 residues in the CDR3.

The rearrangement links TRBV5-1 to TRBJ2-2; D ambiguous. CDR1 and CDR2 (germline): SGHRS, YFSETQ. There are 15 residues in the CDR3. The V gene lost 7 bases and the J gene lost 0 bases, with 13 bases spanning the gap. In nucleotides, the CDR3 is TGCGCCAGCGGCTCCCAAACGACGAACACCGGGGAGCTGTTTTTT. Residues: CASGSQTTNTGELFF.

This clonotype appeared many times. This rearrangement joins TRBV10-3 to TRBJ2-5, with D perhaps matching TRBD1 (6 bases). Per germline, CDR1 ENHRY and CDR2 SYGVKD. The CDR3 loop spans 15 amino acids. Trimming cost V 6 bases and J 4 bases, with 18 bases left between them. For the CDR3, the DNA is TGTGCCATCAGAGAACGGGACATTCAAGGAGAGACCCAGTACTTC. It translates to CAIRERDIQGETQYF.

This clonotype showed up just a few times. The chain links TRBV24-1 to TRBJ2-1, with TRBD2 matching over 12 bases. Per germline, CDR1 KGHDR and CDR2 SFDVKD. The CDR3 has 17 residues. Trimming removed 1 base from V and 7 bases from J; junction bases left unmatched: 7. The CDR3, as DNA: TGTGCCACCAGTGATTTAAAGACTAGCGGGAGATCAAATGAGCAGTTCTTC. Translation gives CATSDLKTSGRSNEQFF.

The table lists this clonotype with many counts. The genes are TRBV4-2 and TRBJ2-7, with D maybe TRBD1 (5 bases). The V end was cut by 0 bases, the J end by 3 bases, with 12 bases between. The CDR3 is made up of 15 amino acids. In germline, CDR1 is LGHNA, CDR2 YNFKEQ. In DNA, the CDR3 is TGTGCCAGCAGCCAAGAACTACAGGACCGCTACGAGCAGTACTTC. Its protein is CASSQELQDRYEQYF.

This clonotype was seen many times. The rearrangement links TRBV7-2 to TRBJ2-6; D not certain. V was trimmed by 5 bases and J by 0 bases, leaving 8 bases between them. CDR1 is SGHTA and CDR2 is FQGNSA in the germline V gene. The CDR3 extends over 15 amino acids. The CDR3 DNA follows: TGTGCCAGCAGCGGCTTCCGCTCTGGGGCCAACGTCCTGACTTTC. It specifies CASSGFRSGANVLTF.

This clonotype was counted a few times. The chain links TRBV6-5 to TRBJ2-3, with a weak D call TRBD2 (5 bases). The CDR3 has 15 amino acids. Trimming left V 5 bases short and J 0 bases short, with 12 bases between. Germline lookup yields CDR1 MNHEY and CDR2 SVGAGI. CDR3 nucleotides: TGTGCCAGCAGTACGGTAGCGAGGAGCACAGATACGCAGTATTTT. Its translation is CASSTVARSTDTQYF.

The rearrangement uses TRBV7-9 and TRBJ2-4, with a weak D call TRBD1 (5 bases). This CDR3 region has 13 residues. In germline, CDR1 is SEHNR, CDR2 FQNEAQ (reference sequence). The ends were cut back, 3 bases at V and 5 bases at J, with 8 bases in the middle. The CDR3 protein is CASSFSGQNIQYF. In DNA, the CDR3 is TGTGCCAGCAGCTTCTCAGGGCAAAACATTCAGTACTTC.

The count of this clonotype is one. The chain links TRBV20-1 to TRBJ2-1; 7 bases agree with TRBD2. Germline values: CDR1 DFQATT, CDR2 SNEGSKA (reference sequence). Germline trimming cut 0 bases from V and 0 bases from J; bases unmatched to any gene: 5. The CDR3 covers 16 residues. CDR3: CSAREGGTSSYNEQFF. The CDR3 DNA reads as TGCAGTGCTAGAGAGGGGGGGACCAGCTCCTACAATGAGCAGTTCTTC.

This clonotype has a handful of counts. The junction does not match germline at one end; this may be a read error. Here the CDR3 reads CASSQKSSCEQYF. CDR3 nucleotides: TGCGCCAGCAGCCAAAAGAGTTCCTGCGAGCAGTACTTC. The genes are TRBV4-1 and TRBJ2-7, with unresolved D. The CDR3 is made up of 13 amino acids. Germline V lookup: CDR1 MGHRA, CDR2 YSYEKL.

This clonotype was recorded many times. This rearrangement joins TRBV20-1 to TRBJ2-5; TRBD1 matches at 7 bases. The CDR3 is 14 amino acids. V gave up 5 bases and J gave up 0 bases; unmatched junction bases: 6. Germline V lookup: CDR1 DFQATT, CDR2 SNEGSKA (reference sequence). The CDR3 DNA reads as TGCAGTGCTCCCAGGGGGAATAACCAAGAGACCCAGTACTTC. Translating it yields CSAPRGNNQETQYF.

The rearrangement joins TRBV20-1 to TRBJ2-1; D tentatively reads TRBD1 or TRBD2 (6 bases each). The length of the CDR3 is 14 residues. Per the germline V gene, CDR1 is DFQATT and CDR2 is SNEGSKA (reference sequence). The ends were cut back, 5 bases at V and 10 bases at J, with 21 bases in the middle. CDR3 DNA sequence: TGCAGTGCTGGAGGGAACAGGGAGTCCTACGAGCAGTTCTTC. The encoded protein is CSAGGNRESYEQFF.

This clonotype was seen just once. V is TRBV7-8 and J is TRBJ2-1; TRBD2 matches 10 bases. The germline V gene has CDR1 SGHVS and CDR2 FQNEAQ. V lost 8 bases to trimming and J lost 9 bases; unmatched junction nucleotides: 10. This CDR3 spans 14 amino acids. The CDR3 protein is CASFGTSDSAEQFF. CDR3 DNA: TGTGCCAGCTTCGGGACTAGCGATTCTGCTGAGCAGTTCTTC.